Shown below are 18 T cell receptor beta chains from a single sample sequenced in a study of response to subunit inactivated influenza vaccine. MiXCR, run by TCRdb on the RT-PCR reads, gives a single entry per CDR3 protein. Seen here are under 950,000 distinct CDR3 sequences, roughly 20% observed once, and the top ten hold about 10%. Here the sequenced sample was PBMCs from blood, taken 4 to 6 days after vaccination. The source is a man aged 45 to 65 who received an inactivated influenza vaccine.

The genes are TRBV7-2 and TRBJ2-1; D gene ambiguous. CDR1 is SGHTA and CDR2 is FQGNSA in the germline V gene. V was pared by 2 bases and J by 0 bases, with 11 bases between. The CDR3 is 16 residues long. CDR3 in amino acids: CASSLLYRSSYNEQFF. The DNA for the CDR3 is TGTGCCAGCAGCTTATTGTACCGGAGCTCCTACAATGAGCAGTTCTTC.

This sequence joins TRBV5-3 and TRBJ2-1, with 7 bases lining up with TRBD2. TRBV5-3 is assigned to the ORF class and has an uncertain function. J was trimmed by 6 bases and V by 1 base; bases with no gene match: 7. The CDR3 consists of 15 residues. CDR3 nucleotide sequence: TGTGCCAGAAGCTTGTGCGGGAGAGGGCTCAATGAGCAGTTCTTC. The encoded protein is CARSLCGRGLNEQFF.

This clonotype came up a few times. J is TRBJ2-3 and V is TRBV28; the D gene is possibly TRBD1 (5 bases). Germline CDR1 is MDHEN and CDR2 is SYDVKM. V lost 7 bases and J 2 bases, leaving 13 bases between the germline ends. The CDR3 length is 14 residues. The CDR3 sequence is CASIPAGPTDTQYF. CDR3 DNA sequence: TGTGCCAGCATTCCAGCAGGGCCCACAGATACGCAGTATTTT. Together with reference TRBV28 and TRBJ2-3, the CDR3 gives the full variable domain: DVKVTQSSRYLVKRTGEKVFLECVQDMDHENMFWYRQDPGLGLRLIYFSYDVKMKEKGDIPEGYSVSREKKERFSLILESASTNQTSMYLCASIPAGPTDTQYFGPGTRLTVL.

In its sample, this clonotype was seen a few times. This chain joins TRBV7-2 and TRBJ1-1, with 7 bases identical to TRBD1. Germline V lookup: CDR1 SGHTA, CDR2 FQGNSA. Trimming took 6 bases from V and 5 from J; bases not matched to a gene: 18. The CDR3 covers 17 residues. CDR3 in DNA: TGTGCCAGCAGTTTCGACCGAAGACAGGGTCGTTCGACTGAAGCTTTCTTT. It codes for CASSFDRRQGRSTEAFF.

This clonotype was found a few times. The chain couples TRBV5-1 to TRBJ2-7, with D hard to call. Germline CDR1 is SGHRS and CDR2 is YFSETQ. V was clipped by 4 bases and J by 3 bases, with 17 bases between them. The CDR3 spans 15 residues. The CDR3 DNA reads TGCGCCAGCAGCGCCAGCTCGCGAAGGTACTACGAGCAGTACTTC. It is translated as CASSASSRRYYEQYF.

The rearrangement joins TRBV4-2 to TRBJ2-6; D gene ambiguous. Trimming took off 0 bases at V and 0 bases at J, with 12 bases between the two ends. The CDR3 is 18 amino acids. Germline values: CDR1 LGHNA, CDR2 YNFKEQ. CDR3 in DNA: TGTGCCAGCAGCCAAGATCGCCCAGAAAGCTCTGGGGCCAACGTCCTGACTTTC. Residues: CASSQDRPESSGANVLTF.

This rearrangement joins TRBV4-1 to TRBJ2-7, with D unclear. The CDR3 is 14 residues long. V shed 1 base and J shed 3 bases, with 10 bases lying between them. CDR1 MGHRA and CDR2 YSYEKL come from the germline V gene. The CDR3 nucleotides are TGCGCCAGCAGCCAAGGGATCTCTCTCTACGAGCAGTACTTC. This translates into CASSQGISLYEQYF.

This clonotype was detected a few times. The rearrangement joins TRBV7-9 to TRBJ2-1; D is undetermined. The CDR3 is made up of 14 amino acids. Germline CDR1 SEHNR, CDR2 FQNEAQ (reference sequence). The V and J ends lost 10 bases and 4 bases respectively, with 17 bases between them. CDR3 region: CATEVRSGYNEQFF. CDR3 in DNA: TGTGCCACTGAGGTCCGGAGTGGTTACAATGAGCAGTTCTTC. The whole variable domain, filled in from reference TRBV7-9 and TRBJ2-1, reads DTGVSQNPRHKITKRGQNVTFRCDPISEHNRLYWYRQTLGQGPEFLTYFQNEAQLEKSRLLSDRFSAERPKGSFSTLEIQRTEQGDSAMYLCATEVRSGYNEQFFGPGTRLTVL.

V is TRBV5-1 and J is TRBJ2-7, with unresolved D. V was clipped by 5 bases and J by 9 bases, with 15 bases between them. The CDR3 is made up of 12 amino acids. Germline assignment: CDR1 SGHRS and CDR2 YFSETQ. The CDR3 is CASRSAALGQYF. CDR3 nucleotides: TGCGCCAGCAGAAGTGCGGCTCTGGGGCAGTACTTC. Filled out from reference TRBV5-1 and TRBJ2-7, the complete variable domain reads KAGVTQTPRYLIKTRGQQVTLSCSPISGHRSVSWYQQTPGQGLQFLFEYFSETQRNKGNFPGRFSGRQFSNSRSEMNVSTLELGDSALYLCASRSAALGQYFGPGTRLTVT.

There are a few counts of this clonotype. V is TRBV7-9 and J is TRBJ2-7; 10 bases map to TRBD2. V trimming: 1 base; J trimming: 4 bases; junction bases outside the gene matches: 4. This CDR3 has 15 residues. Looked up from germline, CDR1 is SEHNR and CDR2 is FQNEAQ (reference sequence). CDR3 loop: CASSLVPSGGYEQYF. The CDR3 DNA sequence: TGTGCCAGCAGCTTAGTGCCTAGCGGGGGTTACGAGCAGTACTTC.

This chain links TRBV4-2 with TRBJ2-1; D unresolved. Per the germline V gene, CDR1 is LGHNA and CDR2 is YNFKEQ. Trimming removed 0 bases at V and 5 bases at J, with 11 bases between. The CDR3 has 15 amino acids. CDR3 sequence: CASSQDVVADNEQFF. The CDR3 DNA is TGTGCCAGCAGCCAAGATGTGGTCGCCGACAATGAGCAGTTCTTC.

The J gene is TRBJ2-7, the V gene TRBV28, with D perhaps TRBD1 (6 bases). CDR3 length: 16 amino acids. Trimming left V 3 bases short and J 5 bases short, with 20 bases between. Germline V gene data show CDR1 as MDHEN and CDR2 as SYDVKM. The DNA for the CDR3 is TGTGCCAGCAGTTTCGATTTTGTACTACAGGGCCACGAGCAGTACTTC. Protein product: CASSFDFVLQGHEQYF.

The chain joins TRBV20-1 to TRBJ1-4; D is unresolved. The CDR3 length is 13 residues. Trimming cost V 3 bases and J 4 bases, with 9 bases left between them. From germline, CDR1 is DFQATT and CDR2 SNEGSKA (reference sequence). The CDR3 nucleotides read TGCAGTGCTAGCCTACAAAGTAATGAAAAACTGTTTTTT. It yields the protein CSASLQSNEKLFF.

A remark on this clonotype: The conserved final phenylalanine or tryptophan is absent from the CDR3, which likely points to a read error. The chain is built from TRBV18 and TRBJ1-6, with D possibly being TRBD1 (5 bases). V was pared by 2 bases and J by 8 bases, with 13 bases between. Germline-derived CDR1 and CDR2 are KGHSH and LQKENI. The CDR3 loop spans 15 amino acids. The CDR3 coding sequence is TGTGCCAGCTCACCAATGGGGGGATCTGATTCACCCCTCCACGTT. Translated, it gives CASSPMGGSDSPLHV.

V gene TRBV12-3 or TRBV12-4 combines with J gene TRBJ2-2; D is unclear. This CDR3 spans 13 amino acids. V was shortened by 6 bases and J by 7 bases, with 12 bases between the two germline ends. The CDR3 DNA reads as TGTGCCAGCAGCCTGGGGTGGATCGGGGAGCTGTTTTTT. Its protein product is CASSLGWIGELFF.

This clonotype occurred a few times. The genes are TRBV28 and TRBJ2-3; possibly TRBD1 for D (5 bases). This CDR3 is built from 18 residues. V lost 2 bases and J 0 bases, leaving 18 bases between the germline ends. In germline, CDR1 is MDHEN, CDR2 SYDVKM. As DNA, the CDR3 is TGTGCCAGCAGTTTAGTAGACTTCTGGGGCCATAGCACAGATACGCAGTATTTT. It yields the protein CASSLVDFWGHSTDTQYF. The full variable domain, with the rest looked up from reference TRBV28 and TRBJ2-3, is DVKVTQSSRYLVKRTGEKVFLECVQDMDHENMFWYRQDPGLGLRLIYFSYDVKMKEKGDIPEGYSVSREKKERFSLILESASTNQTSMYLCASSLVDFWGHSTDTQYFGPGTRLTVL.

J is TRBJ2-1 and V is TRBV11-2; 8 nucleotides line up with TRBD2. Germline CDR1 SGHAT, CDR2 FQNNGV. The CDR3 runs to 16 residues. V lost 5 bases to trimming and J lost 1 base; unmatched junction nucleotides: 7. The CDR3 bases are TGTGCCAGCAGCCCCCTCCGGGGGGGATCCTACAATGAGCAGTTCTTC. Its translation: CASSPLRGGSYNEQFF.

This sequence joins TRBV29-1 and TRBJ2-3, with D tentatively TRBD1 (6 bases). The germline CDR1 and CDR2 sequences are SQVTM and ANQGSEA. The CDR3 totals 14 residues. Deletions cut 8 bases from V and 2 bases from J, with 17 bases between. CDR3 DNA sequence: TGCAGCCTCCCACCGCAGGGGACCACAGATACGCAGTATTTT. Translating gives CSLPPQGTTDTQYF.